What follows are 11 T cell receptor beta chains derived from one specimen sequenced in a study of T cell changes during pregnancy in multiple sclerosis. Libraries were prepared by immunoSEQ multiplex PCR; TCRdb keeps only in-frame clonotypes and omits some of them. In the table there are more than 65,000 clones, roughly nine tenths of which are singletons. Source: peripheral blood, taken in the first trimester of pregnancy. The receptors derive from a female donor with multiple sclerosis, enrolled in a pregnancy study.

CDR3 sequence reads: CASSPGQGLLQETQYF. In DNA form, the CDR3 reads TGTGCCAGCAGCCCAGGACAGGGGCTACTACAAGAGACCCAGTACTTC. V is TRBV7-9 and J is TRBJ2-5; 9 bases are shared with TRBD1. The trim removed 5 bases at V and 2 bases at J, leaving 9 bases unmatched. There are 16 residues in the CDR3. Germline-derived CDR1 and CDR2 are SEHNR and FQNEAQ (reference sequence).

The V call is TRBV29-1, the J call TRBJ1-1, with TRBD1 as a possible D gene (6 bases). The CDR3 runs to 16 residues. In germline, CDR1 is SQVTM, CDR2 ANQGSEA. V shed 4 bases and J shed 2 bases, with 20 bases lying between them. DNA for the CDR3: TGCAGCGTTGCCCTAAGACAGGCGACTAAAAACACTGAAGCTTTCTTT. Translated, it gives CSVALRQATKNTEAFF.

The gene calls are TRBV9 and TRBJ2-1; tentatively, D is TRBD1 (5 bases). The V gene lost 8 bases and the J gene lost 7 bases, with 16 bases spanning the gap. The CDR3 consists of 13 residues. CDR1 and CDR2 (germline): SGDLS, YYNGEE. The CDR3 region has the DNA TGTGCCAGTGGTCGGCCAGGGTCAAATGAGCAGTTCTTC. This encodes CASGRPGSNEQFF.

The V gene is TRBV28, the J gene TRBJ1-4; TRBD1 is a possible D gene (6 bases). Per germline, CDR1 MDHEN and CDR2 SYDVKM. CDR3 size: 14 residues. V shed 3 bases and J shed 8 bases, with 13 bases lying between them. The CDR3 DNA reads as TGTGCCAGCAGTTTGAAGGGGGTTCGAGAAAAACTGTTTTTT. It yields the protein CASSLKGVREKLFF.

The chain has TRBV30 and TRBJ2-7; 14 bases are a match to TRBD2. Looked up from germline, CDR1 is GTSNPN and CDR2 is SVGIG (reference sequence). The CDR3 has 16 amino acids. After removal of 7 bases from V and 6 bases from J, the junction contained 14 bases not matched to a gene. The CDR3 reads CASDSGTSGSGREQYF. The CDR3 DNA is TGTGCCTCAGACTCAGGGACTAGCGGGAGTGGGCGCGAGCAGTACTTC.

This chain connects TRBV2 to TRBJ2-1, with D possibly matching TRBD2 (5 bases). From germline, CDR1 is SNHLY and CDR2 FYNNEI. This CDR3 spans 13 amino acids. V lost 5 bases, J lost 2 bases, and 7 bases lay in between. This CDR3 is CASSSGPYNEQFF. The CDR3 DNA follows: TGTGCCAGCAGTAGCGGTCCCTACAATGAGCAGTTCTTC.

This clone was picked up one time. In nucleotides, the CDR3 is TGTGCCAGCAACATACAGGGGCGCTGGGACTATGGCTACACCTTC. Its translation: CASNIQGRWDYGYTF. This sequence joins TRBV5-6 and TRBJ1-2; TRBD1 matches at 7 bases. The CDR3 is 15 amino acids. The V segment lost 6 bases and the J segment 3 bases; nucleotides outside the gene matches: 11. Germline V lookup: CDR1 SGHDT, CDR2 YYEEEE.

The rearrangement links TRBV5-1 to TRBJ1-1; 8 bases line up with TRBD1. CDR3 length: 16 amino acids. Germline trimming cut 2 bases from V and 0 bases from J; bases unmatched to any gene: 6. CDR1 is SGHRS and CDR2 is YFSETQ in the germline V gene. The CDR3 protein is CASSLGQGSMNTEAFF. In nucleotides, the CDR3 is TGCGCCAGCAGCTTAGGACAGGGCAGTATGAACACTGAAGCTTTCTTT.

This chain connects TRBV7-6 to TRBJ1-6; TRBD1 might be the D (6 bases). This CDR3 has 13 amino acids. V dropped 5 bases and J dropped 10 bases, with 12 bases sitting between them. The V gene's germline CDR1 is SGHVS and CDR2 FNYEAQ. DNA of the CDR3: TGTGCCAGCAGCCGGGACATTAACTCACCCCTCCACTTT. This codes for CASSRDINSPLHF.

The chain combines TRBV7-8 with TRBJ1-1, with D hard to call. The CDR3 covers 13 residues. V was pared by 5 bases and J by 4 bases, with 11 bases between. From germline, CDR1 is SGHVS and CDR2 FQNEAQ. The CDR3 protein is CASSPPGITEAFF. CDR3 nucleotide sequence: TGTGCCAGCAGCCCACCGGGTATCACTGAAGCTTTCTTT.

The CDR3: CSVDSTTGGSYGYTF. The CDR3 region has the DNA TGCAGCGTTGATTCCACGACAGGGGGTAGCTATGGCTACACCTTC. J is TRBJ1-2 and V is TRBV29-1; TRBD1 aligns across 9 bases. V lost 3 bases, J lost 4 bases, and 9 bases stayed unmatched. The germline V gene encodes CDR1 SQVTM and CDR2 ANQGSEA. The CDR3 extends over 15 amino acids.